The next 14 T cell receptor beta chains were all read from a single sample in a study of shared clonotypes between healthy human individuals. Method: immunoSEQ multiplex PCR; TCRdb's copy keeps in-frame clones and lacks some. The table lists approximately 2,300,000 clones, around 93% of them singletons, with around 0.38% in the top ten. Sequencing input: naive CD4+ T cells from PBMCs. Subset denoted: CD45RA+ positively selected. These receptors were obtained from a young man in good health. Some clones in this sample may be carry-over from other donors' samples.

V gene TRBV6-6 combines with J gene TRBJ1-1; D is undetermined. Trimming stripped 6 bases from V and 8 bases from J, with 13 bases between. This CDR3 spans 12 amino acids. Germline CDR1 and CDR2: MNHNY and SVGAGI (reference sequence). CDR3: CASRSRVGEAFF. CDR3 coding DNA: TGTGCCAGCAGGTCCCGGGTTGGGGAAGCTTTCTTT.

Only a few counts were recorded for this clone. The CDR3 DNA is TGCAGCGTTGGGTTCAACCTCAACACTGAAGCTTTCTTT. Encoded protein: CSVGFNLNTEAFF. The chain recombines TRBV29-1 with TRBJ1-1; D remains unclear. The CDR3 extends over 13 amino acids. Germline assignment: CDR1 SQVTM and CDR2 ANQGSEA. V was shortened by 4 bases and J by 2 bases, with 11 bases between the two germline ends.

The V gene is TRBV28, the J gene TRBJ2-7; D is perhaps TRBD2 (6 bases). Trimming shortened V by 7 bases and J by 0 bases, and 10 bases separated the two germline ends. The CDR3 is 13 residues long. CDR1 and CDR2 from the germline V gene are MDHEN and SYDVKM. The CDR3 loop reads CASTGDFSYEQYF. The CDR3 nucleotides are TGTGCCAGCACCGGGGACTTCTCCTACGAGCAGTACTTC.

The chain has TRBV18 and TRBJ2-7, with TRBD2 as a possible D gene (5 bases). Germline CDR1 is KGHSH and CDR2 is LQKENI. V was trimmed by 2 bases and J by 6 bases, leaving 17 bases between them. The CDR3 extends over 15 amino acids. The CDR3 is CASSPSGSPRREQYF. In nucleotides, the CDR3 is TGTGCCAGCTCACCATCTGGGAGCCCCAGGCGCGAGCAGTACTTC.

This clone is a singleton in its sample. J is TRBJ2-2 and V is TRBV4-2; TRBD2 agrees at 7 bases. The CDR3 runs 20 residues. With 4 bases clipped from V and 0 bases from J, the junction kept 17 bases outside the gene matches. The germline V gene encodes CDR1 LGHNA and CDR2 YNFKEQ. This CDR3 reads CASSLALGGGPSANTGELFF. In DNA, the CDR3 is TGTGCCAGCAGCCTGGCCCTGGGCGGGGGACCATCCGCGAACACCGGGGAGCTGTTTTTT.

Only a few counts were recorded for this clone. The same CDR3 arises from other DNA sequences in this sample as well. The chain couples TRBV7-3 to TRBJ1-1; D is undetermined. CDR1 and CDR2 (germline): SGHTA, FQGTGA. The CDR3 extends over 13 amino acids. Trimming took off 6 bases at V and 3 bases at J, with 11 bases between the two ends. CDR3 sequence reads: CASSLGPYTEAFF. The CDR3 DNA sequence: TGTGCCAGCAGTCTGGGCCCCTACACTGAAGCTTTCTTT.

The V call is TRBV9, the J call TRBJ2-2; 10 bases are shared with TRBD2. The CDR3 consists of 17 residues. Germline CDR1 and CDR2: SGDLS and YYNGEE. Trimming at V came to 4 bases and at J to 7 bases, leaving 13 bases not matched to a gene. The CDR3 region is CASSPLRTSGIDGELFF. In DNA, the CDR3 is TGTGCCAGCAGCCCCTTGCGGACTAGCGGTATTGACGGGGAGCTGTTTTTT. The full variable domain, completed using reference TRBV9 and TRBJ2-2, is DSGVTQTPKHLITATGQRVTLRCSPRSGDLSVYWYQQSLDQGLQFLIQYYNGEERAKGNILERFSAQQFPDLHSELNLSSLELGDSALYFCASSPLRTSGIDGELFFGEGSRLTVL.

The V call is TRBV7-2, the J call TRBJ1-1; no firm D call. V lost 5 bases and J lost 5, with 12 bases in between. Germline assignment: CDR1 SGHTA and CDR2 FQGNSA. This CDR3 has 13 amino acids. The CDR3 sequence: CASSASPATEAFF. The CDR3 DNA is TGTGCCAGCAGCGCTAGTCCTGCAACTGAAGCTTTCTTT.

In regard to this clone: Additional DNA sequences in this sample encode the identical CDR3. The J gene is TRBJ1-5, the V gene TRBV28, with D uncertain. The ends were cut back, 3 bases at V and 3 bases at J, with 6 bases in the middle. Germline-derived CDR1 and CDR2 are MDHEN and SYDVKM. CDR3 length: 13 residues. The DNA for the CDR3 is TGTGCCAGCAGTTTGCGGGTCAATCAGCCCCAGCATTTT. It specifies CASSLRVNQPQHF.

V gene TRBV9 combines with J gene TRBJ1-4; a possible D gene is TRBD1 (6 bases). The CDR3 length is 14 residues. The V gene lost 6 bases and the J gene lost 7 bases, with 16 bases spanning the gap. CDR1 is SGDLS, CDR2 YYNGEE, per germline. CDR3 coding DNA: TGTGCCAGCAACGAAAGGGGGTTCGGTGAAAAACTGTTTTTT. Its protein is CASNERGFGEKLFF.

The chain has TRBV18 and TRBJ2-7, with a tentative D call TRBD2 (6 bases). CDR3 length equals 17 residues. V lost 4 bases and J lost 7, with 26 bases in between. CDR1 KGHSH and CDR2 LQKENI come from the germline V gene. CDR3 sequence: CASSQLAPKSHLREQYF. The CDR3 bases are TGTGCCAGCTCACAGCTAGCGCCAAAGTCCCATCTGAGGGAGCAGTACTTC.

V is TRBV5-5 and J is TRBJ2-2; no clear D. Trimming took 4 bases from V and 2 from J, leaving 15 bases between them. The germline V gene encodes CDR1 SGHKS and CDR2 YYEKEE (reference sequence). The CDR3 has 16 amino acids. CDR3 bases: TGTGCCAGCAGCCCGCTCGCGGAAACTAACACCGGGGAGCTGTTTTTT. This encodes CASSPLAETNTGELFF.

This chain joins TRBV6-6 and TRBJ2-5; unclear D gene. The CDR3 length is 12 residues. The ends were cut back, 1 base at V and 5 bases at J, with 5 bases in the middle. Germline lookup yields CDR1 MNHNY and CDR2 SVGAGI (reference sequence). The CDR3 spells CASSYFGETQYF. CDR3 DNA: TGTGCCAGCAGTTACTTTGGTGAGACCCAGTACTTC.

J is TRBJ2-7 and V is TRBV4-2, with TRBD1 as a possible D gene (6 bases). Per germline, CDR1 LGHNA and CDR2 YNFKEQ. Trimming removed 1 base at V and 0 bases at J, with 7 bases between. The CDR3 consists of 14 residues. CDR3 residues: CASSQGGLSYEQYF. CDR3 DNA: TGTGCCAGCAGCCAAGGGGGGCTCTCCTACGAGCAGTACTTC.